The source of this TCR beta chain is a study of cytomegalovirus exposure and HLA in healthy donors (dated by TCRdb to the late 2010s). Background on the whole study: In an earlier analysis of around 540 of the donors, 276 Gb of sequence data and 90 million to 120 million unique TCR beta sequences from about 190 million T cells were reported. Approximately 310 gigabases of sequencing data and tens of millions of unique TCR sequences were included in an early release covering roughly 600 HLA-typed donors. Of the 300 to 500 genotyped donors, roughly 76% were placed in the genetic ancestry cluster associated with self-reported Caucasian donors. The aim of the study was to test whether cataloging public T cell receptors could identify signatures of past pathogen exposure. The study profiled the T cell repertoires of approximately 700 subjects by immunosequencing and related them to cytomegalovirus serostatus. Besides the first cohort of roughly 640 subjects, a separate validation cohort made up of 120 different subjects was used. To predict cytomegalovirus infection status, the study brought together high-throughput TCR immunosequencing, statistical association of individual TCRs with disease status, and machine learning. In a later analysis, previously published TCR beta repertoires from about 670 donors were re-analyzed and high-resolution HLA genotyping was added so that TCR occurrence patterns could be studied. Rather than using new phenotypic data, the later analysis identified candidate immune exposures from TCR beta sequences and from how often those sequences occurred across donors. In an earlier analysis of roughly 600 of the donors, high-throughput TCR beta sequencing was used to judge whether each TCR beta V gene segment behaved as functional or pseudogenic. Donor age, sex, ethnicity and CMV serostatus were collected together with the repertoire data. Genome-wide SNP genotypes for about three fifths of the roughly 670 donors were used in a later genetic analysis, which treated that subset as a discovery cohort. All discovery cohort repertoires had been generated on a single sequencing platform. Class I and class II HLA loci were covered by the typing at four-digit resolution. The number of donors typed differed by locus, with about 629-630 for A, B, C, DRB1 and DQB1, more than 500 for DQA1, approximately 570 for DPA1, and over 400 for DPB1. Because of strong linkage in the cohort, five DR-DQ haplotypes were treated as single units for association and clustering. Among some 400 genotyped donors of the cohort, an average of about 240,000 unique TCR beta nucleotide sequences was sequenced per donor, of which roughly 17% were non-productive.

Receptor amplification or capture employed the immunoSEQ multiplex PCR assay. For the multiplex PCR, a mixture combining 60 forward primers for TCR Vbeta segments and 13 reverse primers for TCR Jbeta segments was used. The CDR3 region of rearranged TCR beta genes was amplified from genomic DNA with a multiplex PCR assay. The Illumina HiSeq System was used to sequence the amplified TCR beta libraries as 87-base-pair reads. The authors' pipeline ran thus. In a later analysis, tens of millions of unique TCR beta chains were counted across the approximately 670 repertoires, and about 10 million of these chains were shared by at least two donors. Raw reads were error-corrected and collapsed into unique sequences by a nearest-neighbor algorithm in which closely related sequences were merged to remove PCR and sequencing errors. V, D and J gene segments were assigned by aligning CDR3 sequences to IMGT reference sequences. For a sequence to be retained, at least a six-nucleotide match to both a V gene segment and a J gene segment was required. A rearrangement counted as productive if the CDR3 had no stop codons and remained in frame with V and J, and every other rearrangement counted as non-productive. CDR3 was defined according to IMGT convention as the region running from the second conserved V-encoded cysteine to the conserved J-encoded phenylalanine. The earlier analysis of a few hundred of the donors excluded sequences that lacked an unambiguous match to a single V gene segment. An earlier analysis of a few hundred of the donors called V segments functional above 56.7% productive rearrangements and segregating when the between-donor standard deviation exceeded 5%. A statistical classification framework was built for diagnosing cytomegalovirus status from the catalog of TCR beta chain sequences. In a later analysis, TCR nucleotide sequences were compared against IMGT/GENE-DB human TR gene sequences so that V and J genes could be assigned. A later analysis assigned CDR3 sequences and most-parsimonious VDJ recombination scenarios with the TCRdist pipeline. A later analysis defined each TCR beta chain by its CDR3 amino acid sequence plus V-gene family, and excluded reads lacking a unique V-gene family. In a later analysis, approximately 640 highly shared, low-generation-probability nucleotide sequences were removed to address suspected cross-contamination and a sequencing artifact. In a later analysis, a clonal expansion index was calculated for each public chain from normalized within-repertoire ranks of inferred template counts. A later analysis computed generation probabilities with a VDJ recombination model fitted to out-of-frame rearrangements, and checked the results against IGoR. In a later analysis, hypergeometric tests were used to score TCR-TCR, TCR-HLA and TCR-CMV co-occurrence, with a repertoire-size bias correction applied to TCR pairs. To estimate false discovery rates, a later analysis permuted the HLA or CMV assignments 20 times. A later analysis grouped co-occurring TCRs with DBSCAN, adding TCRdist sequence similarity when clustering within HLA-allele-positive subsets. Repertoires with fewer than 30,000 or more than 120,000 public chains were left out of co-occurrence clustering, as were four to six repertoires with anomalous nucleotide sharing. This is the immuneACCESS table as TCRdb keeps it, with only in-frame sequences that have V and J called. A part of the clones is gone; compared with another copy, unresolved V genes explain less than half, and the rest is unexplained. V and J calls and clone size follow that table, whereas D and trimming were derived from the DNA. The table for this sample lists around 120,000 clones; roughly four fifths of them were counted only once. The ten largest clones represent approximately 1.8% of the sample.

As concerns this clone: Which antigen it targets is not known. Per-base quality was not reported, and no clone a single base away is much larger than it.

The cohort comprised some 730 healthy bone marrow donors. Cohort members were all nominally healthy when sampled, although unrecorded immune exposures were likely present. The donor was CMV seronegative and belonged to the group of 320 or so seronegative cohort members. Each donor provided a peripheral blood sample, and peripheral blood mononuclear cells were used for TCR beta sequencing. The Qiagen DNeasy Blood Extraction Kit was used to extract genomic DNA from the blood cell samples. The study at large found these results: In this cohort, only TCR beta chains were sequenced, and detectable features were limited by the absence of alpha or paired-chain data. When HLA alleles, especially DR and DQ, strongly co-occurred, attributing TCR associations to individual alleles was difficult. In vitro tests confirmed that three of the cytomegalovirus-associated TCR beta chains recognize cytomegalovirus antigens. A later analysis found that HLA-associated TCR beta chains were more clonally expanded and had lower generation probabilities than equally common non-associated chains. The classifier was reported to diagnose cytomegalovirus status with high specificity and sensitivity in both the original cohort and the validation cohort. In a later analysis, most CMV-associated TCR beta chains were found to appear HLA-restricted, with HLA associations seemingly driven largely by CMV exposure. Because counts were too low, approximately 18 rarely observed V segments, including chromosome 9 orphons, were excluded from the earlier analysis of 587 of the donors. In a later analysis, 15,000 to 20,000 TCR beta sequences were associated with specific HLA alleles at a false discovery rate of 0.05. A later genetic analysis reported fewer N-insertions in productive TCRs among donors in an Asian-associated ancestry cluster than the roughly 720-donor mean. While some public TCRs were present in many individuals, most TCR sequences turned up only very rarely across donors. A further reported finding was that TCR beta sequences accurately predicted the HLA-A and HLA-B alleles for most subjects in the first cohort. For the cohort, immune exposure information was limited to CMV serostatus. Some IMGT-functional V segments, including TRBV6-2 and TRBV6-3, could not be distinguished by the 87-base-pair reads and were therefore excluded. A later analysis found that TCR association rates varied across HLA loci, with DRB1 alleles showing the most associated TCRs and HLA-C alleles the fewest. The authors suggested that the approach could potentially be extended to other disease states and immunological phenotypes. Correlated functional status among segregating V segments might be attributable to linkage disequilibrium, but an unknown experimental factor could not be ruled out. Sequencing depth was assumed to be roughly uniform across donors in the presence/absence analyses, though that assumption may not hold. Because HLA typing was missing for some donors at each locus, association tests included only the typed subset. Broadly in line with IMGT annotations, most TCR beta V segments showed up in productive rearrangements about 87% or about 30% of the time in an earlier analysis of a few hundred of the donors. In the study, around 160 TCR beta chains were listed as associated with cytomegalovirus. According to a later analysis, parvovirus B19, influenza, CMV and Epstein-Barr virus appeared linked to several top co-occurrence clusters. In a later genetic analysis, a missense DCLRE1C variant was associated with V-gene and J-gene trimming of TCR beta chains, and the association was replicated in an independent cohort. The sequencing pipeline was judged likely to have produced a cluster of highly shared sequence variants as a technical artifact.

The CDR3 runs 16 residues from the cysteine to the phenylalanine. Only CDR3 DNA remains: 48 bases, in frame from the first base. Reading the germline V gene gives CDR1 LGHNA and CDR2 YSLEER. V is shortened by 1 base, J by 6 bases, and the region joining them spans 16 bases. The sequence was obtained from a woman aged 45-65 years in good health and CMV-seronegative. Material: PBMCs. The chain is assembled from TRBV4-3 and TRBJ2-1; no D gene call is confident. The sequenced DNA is TGCGCCAGCAGCCAAGCCTCGGGTCCCAATCTCAATGAGCAGTTCTTC. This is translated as CASSQASGPNLNEQFF.